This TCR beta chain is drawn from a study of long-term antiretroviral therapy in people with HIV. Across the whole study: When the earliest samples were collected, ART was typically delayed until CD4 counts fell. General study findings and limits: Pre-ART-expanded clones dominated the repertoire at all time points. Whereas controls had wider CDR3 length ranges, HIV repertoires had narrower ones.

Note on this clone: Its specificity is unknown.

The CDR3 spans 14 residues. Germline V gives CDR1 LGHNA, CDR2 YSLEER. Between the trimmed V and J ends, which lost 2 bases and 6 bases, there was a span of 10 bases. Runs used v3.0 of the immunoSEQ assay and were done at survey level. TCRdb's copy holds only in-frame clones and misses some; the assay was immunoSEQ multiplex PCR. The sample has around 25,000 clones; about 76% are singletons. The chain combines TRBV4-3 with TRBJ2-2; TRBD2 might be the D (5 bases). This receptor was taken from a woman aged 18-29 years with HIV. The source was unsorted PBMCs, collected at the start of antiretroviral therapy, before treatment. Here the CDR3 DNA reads TGCGCCAGCAGCCAACAAGGAGGACCCGGGGAGCTGTTTTTT. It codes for CASSQQGGPGELFF.